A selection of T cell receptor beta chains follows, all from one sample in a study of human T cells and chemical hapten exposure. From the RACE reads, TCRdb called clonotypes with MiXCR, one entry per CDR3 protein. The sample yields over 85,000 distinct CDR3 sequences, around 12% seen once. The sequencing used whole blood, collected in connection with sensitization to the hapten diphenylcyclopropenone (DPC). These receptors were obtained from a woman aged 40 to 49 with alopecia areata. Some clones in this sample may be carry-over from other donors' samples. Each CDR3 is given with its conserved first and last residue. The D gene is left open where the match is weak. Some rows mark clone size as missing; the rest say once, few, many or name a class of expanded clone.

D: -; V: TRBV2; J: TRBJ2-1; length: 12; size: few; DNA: TGTGCCAGCAGGAGGGGCGGGAATGAGCAGTTCTTC; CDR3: CASRRGGNEQFF
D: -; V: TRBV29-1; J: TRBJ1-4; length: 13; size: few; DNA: TGCAGCTTACGACAGGCCAATGATGAAAAACTGTTTTTT; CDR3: CSLRQANDEKLFF
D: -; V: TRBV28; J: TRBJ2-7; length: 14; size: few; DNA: TGTGCCAGCAGTTTAAACAGATTTCCCTACGAGCAGTACTTC; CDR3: CASSLNRFPYEQYF
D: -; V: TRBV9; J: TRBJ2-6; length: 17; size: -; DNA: TGTGCCAGCAGCGCCCGCCTCCGGTCGGCAGGGGCCAACGTCCTGACTTTC; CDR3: CASSARLRSAGANVLTF
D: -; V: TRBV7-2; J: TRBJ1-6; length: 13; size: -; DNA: TGTGCCAGCAGCCCTCCCATGGGATCACCCCTCCACTTT; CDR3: CASSPPMGSPLHF
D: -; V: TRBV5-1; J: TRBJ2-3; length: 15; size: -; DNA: TGCGCCAGCAGCCTGGACAGAACTAGCACAGATACGCAGTATTTT; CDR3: CASSLDRTSTDTQYF
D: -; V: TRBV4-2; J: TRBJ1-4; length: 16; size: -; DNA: TGTGCCAGCAGCCAGGGAACGGCAGCAACTAATGAAAAACTGTTTTTT; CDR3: CASSQGTAATNEKLFF
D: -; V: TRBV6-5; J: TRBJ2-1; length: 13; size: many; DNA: TGTGCCAGCAGTTACGGGTTAGCCCATGAGCAGTTCTTC; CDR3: CASSYGLAHEQFF
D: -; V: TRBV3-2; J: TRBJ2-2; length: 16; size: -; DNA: TGTGCCAGCAGCCTCCTGACCGGGACAGCGACCGGGGAGCTGTTTTTT; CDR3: CASSLLTGTATGELFF
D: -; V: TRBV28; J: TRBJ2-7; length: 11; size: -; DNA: TGTGCCAGCAAGTCATTCTACGAGCAGTACTTC; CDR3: CASKSFYEQYF
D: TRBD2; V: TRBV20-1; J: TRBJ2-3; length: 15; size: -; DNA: TGCAGTGCTAGAGATCAAGCGGGGAACACAGATACGCAGTATTTT; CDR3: CSARDQAGNTDTQYF
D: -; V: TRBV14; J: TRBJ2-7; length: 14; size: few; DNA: TGTGCCAGCAGCCAGATCCCAGGGAAAAGCGAGCAGTACTTC; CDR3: CASSQIPGKSEQYF
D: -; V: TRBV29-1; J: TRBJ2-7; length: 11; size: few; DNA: TGCAGCGTTGGAACAAACTACGAGCAGTACTTC; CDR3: CSVGTNYEQYF
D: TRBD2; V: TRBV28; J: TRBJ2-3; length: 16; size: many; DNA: TGTGCCAGCAGTTATAGATCGGGACTAGCGTTCTATACGCAGTATTTT; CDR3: CASSYRSGLAFYTQYF
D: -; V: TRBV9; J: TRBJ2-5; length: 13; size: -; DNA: TGTGCCAGCAGCGAAGGGACACAAGAGACCCAGTACTTC; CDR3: CASSEGTQETQYF
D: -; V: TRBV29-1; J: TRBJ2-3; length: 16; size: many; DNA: TGCAGCGTTGTTGGTGGCGGACGCCTACCCACGGATACGCAGTATTTT; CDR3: CSVVGGGRLPTDTQYF
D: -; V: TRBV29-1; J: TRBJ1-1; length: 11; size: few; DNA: TGCAGCGTTCATAAGGCTACTGAAGCTTTCTTT; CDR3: CSVHKATEAFF
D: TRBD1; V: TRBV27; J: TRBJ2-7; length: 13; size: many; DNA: TGTGCCAGCAGGGGACAGGGCAACTACGAGCAGTACTTC; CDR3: CASRGQGNYEQYF
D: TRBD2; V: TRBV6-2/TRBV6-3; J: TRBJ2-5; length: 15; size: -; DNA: TGTGCCAGCAGAAATAGCGGGACCGCGCATGGGACCCAGTACTTC; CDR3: CASRNSGTAHGTQYF
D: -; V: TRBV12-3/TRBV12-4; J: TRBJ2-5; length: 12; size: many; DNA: TGTGCCAGCAGTTTTTCATACGAGACCCAGTACTTC; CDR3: CASSFSYETQYF
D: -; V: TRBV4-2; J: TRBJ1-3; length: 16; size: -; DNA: TGTGCCAGCAGCCAAGATAGGTCAGGGTCTGGAAACACCATATATTTT; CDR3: CASSQDRSGSGNTIYF
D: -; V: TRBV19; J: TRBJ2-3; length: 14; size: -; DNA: TGTGCCAGTACCTTTGGATGGACCACAGATACGCAGTATTTT; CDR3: CASTFGWTTDTQYF
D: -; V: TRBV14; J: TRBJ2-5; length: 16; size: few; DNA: TGTGCCAGCAGCCAGCTCACAGGCTGGGGGCAAGAGACCCAGTACTTC; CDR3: CASSQLTGWGQETQYF
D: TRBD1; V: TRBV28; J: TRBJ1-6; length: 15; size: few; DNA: TGTGCCAGCAGTTCACCCAGGACAGGGGGTTCACCCCTCCACTTT; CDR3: CASSSPRTGGSPLHF
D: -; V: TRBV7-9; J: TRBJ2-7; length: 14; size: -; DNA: TGTGCCAGCAGCTTAGAGGAAGGGACCTACGAGCAGTACTTC; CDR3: CASSLEEGTYEQYF
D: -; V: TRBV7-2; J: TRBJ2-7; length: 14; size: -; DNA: TGTGCCAGCAGCTTAGCGGGGGGCGAGTACGAGCAGTACTTC; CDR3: CASSLAGGEYEQYF
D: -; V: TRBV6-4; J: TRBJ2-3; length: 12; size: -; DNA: TGTGCCAGCAGTGACGGGCCAGATACGCAGTATTTT; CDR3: CASSDGPDTQYF
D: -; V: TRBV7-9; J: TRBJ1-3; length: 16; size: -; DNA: TGTGCCAGCAGCTTCTCGGCACCACCCTCTGGAAACACCATATATTTT; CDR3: CASSFSAPPSGNTIYF
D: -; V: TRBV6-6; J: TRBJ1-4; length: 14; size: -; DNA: TGTGCCAGCAGTCCCGGCAGGGGTGGTGAAAAACTGTTTTTT; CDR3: CASSPGRGGEKLFF
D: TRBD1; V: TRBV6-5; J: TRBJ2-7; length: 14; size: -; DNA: TGTGCCAGCAGCCCCGGACAGGTCAACTACGAGCAGTACTTC; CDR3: CASSPGQVNYEQYF
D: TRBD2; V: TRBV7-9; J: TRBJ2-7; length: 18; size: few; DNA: TGTGCCAGCAGCTCGACAATGACTAGCGGGAGCCACCTCAGCGAGCAGTACTTC; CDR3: CASSSTMTSGSHLSEQYF
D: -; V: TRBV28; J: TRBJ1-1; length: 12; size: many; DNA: TGTGCCAGCAGGGGCAGAGGGGCTGAAGCTTTCTTT; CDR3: CASRGRGAEAFF
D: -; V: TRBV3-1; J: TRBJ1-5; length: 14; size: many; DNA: TGTGCCAGCAGCCAGGGAGGTAGCAATCAGCCCCAGCATTTT; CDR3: CASSQGGSNQPQHF
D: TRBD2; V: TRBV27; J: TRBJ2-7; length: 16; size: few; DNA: TGTGCCAGCAGTTCACCGACTAGCGGGATTCCCTACGAGCAGTACTTC; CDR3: CASSSPTSGIPYEQYF
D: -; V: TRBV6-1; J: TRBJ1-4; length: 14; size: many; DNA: TGTGCCAGCAGTGACCAGGGGCAAAATGAAAAACTGTTTTTT; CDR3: CASSDQGQNEKLFF
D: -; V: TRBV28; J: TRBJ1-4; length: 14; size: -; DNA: TGTGCCAGCGCAGGGAGTGCAACTAATGAAAAACTGTTTTTT; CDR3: CASAGSATNEKLFF
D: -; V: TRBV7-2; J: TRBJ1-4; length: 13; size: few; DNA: TGTGCCAGCAGCTATTACATGAATGAAAAACTGTTTTTT; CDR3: CASSYYMNEKLFF
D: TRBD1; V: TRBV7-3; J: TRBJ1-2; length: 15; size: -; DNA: TGTGCCAGCAGCTTAACGGGGGACAGCGTCTATGGCTACACCTTC; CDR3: CASSLTGDSVYGYTF
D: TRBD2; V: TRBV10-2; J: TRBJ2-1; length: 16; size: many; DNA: TGCGCCAGCAGTGATGTTCTTGGGACTAGCGACAATGAGCAGTTCTTC; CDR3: CASSDVLGTSDNEQFF
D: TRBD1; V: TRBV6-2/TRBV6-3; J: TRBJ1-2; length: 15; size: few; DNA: TGTGCCACTGGGACAGCGTTACTAGCTAACTATGGCTACACCTTC; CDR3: CATGTALLANYGYTF
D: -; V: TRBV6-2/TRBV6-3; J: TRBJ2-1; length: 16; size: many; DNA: TGTGCCAGCAGTCTTGACTTCCGAAACTCCTACAATGAGCAGTTCTTC; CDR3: CASSLDFRNSYNEQFF